Presented here are 22 T cell receptor beta chains from one specimen sequenced in a study of blood T cells in healthy people across ages. Combining a sample-barcoded 5' primer with a J-beta primer mix, a second PCR ran for 7 to 11 cycles. TCRdb reprocessed the 5' RACE reads via MiXCR and lists one record per CDR3 protein. The profile shows some 690,000 distinct CDR3 sequences, over 20% of them singletons. Sequencing was done on a sample of blood. These receptors all stem from a man between 65 and 80 years old in good health.

The chain joins TRBV5-1 to TRBJ2-5, with D perhaps TRBD2 (6 bases). The DNA end lines up better with TRBJ2-1; the J call may be wrong. Germline assignment: CDR1 SGHRS and CDR2 YFSETQ. The CDR3 has 13 amino acids. CDR3 in amino acids: CASSRGLTNEQFF. The CDR3 DNA is TGCGCCAGCAGCCGGGGACTGACCAATGAGCAGTTCTTC.

The rearrangement joins TRBV12-3 or TRBV12-4 to TRBJ2-5, with 10 nucleotides matching TRBD2. The J call is in doubt because the DNA end fits TRBJ2-7 better. The CDR3 covers 17 residues. The CDR3 loop is CASSLEILAGDRYEQYF. CDR3 coding DNA: TGTGCCAGCAGTTTAGAAATCCTAGCGGGGGACCGCTACGAGCAGTACTTC.

The chain employs TRBV5-1 and TRBJ1-3, with 7 positions matching TRBD1. This CDR3 spans 17 amino acids. CDR1 is SGHRS and CDR2 is YFSETQ in the germline V gene. Trimming at V came to 0 bases and at J to 0 bases, leaving 6 bases not matched to a gene. The CDR3 DNA follows: TGCGCCAGCAGCTTGGCCAGGACAGGCCTCTCTGGAAACACCATATATTTT. Its protein is CASSLARTGLSGNTIYF.

The chain combines TRBV5-5 with TRBJ2-5, with D perhaps being TRBD1 or TRBD2 (6 bases each). Germline V gene data show CDR1 as SGHKS and CDR2 as YYEKEE (reference sequence). V was cut by 3 bases and J by 4 bases, with 13 bases left in between. The CDR3 sequence is 14 residues long. CDR3 DNA: TGTGCCAGCAGCTCGGGGGACATAGGAGAGACCCAGTACTTC. This encodes CASSSGDIGETQYF.

The chain uses TRBV5-1 and TRBJ2-2; 8 bases fit TRBD1. Trimming took 0 bases from V and 6 from J; bases not matched to a gene: 4. Germline CDR1 SGHRS, CDR2 YFSETQ. The CDR3 sequence is 15 residues long. The CDR3 DNA reads as TGCGCCAGCAGCTTGGCGGACAGGGACTCCGGGGAGCTGTTTTTT. Its translation: CASSLADRDSGELFF.

The chain recombines TRBV20-1 with TRBJ2-5; 9 nucleotides match TRBD2. After removal of 1 base from V and 1 base from J, the junction contained 4 bases not matched to a gene. CDR1 is DFQATT and CDR2 is SNEGSKA in the germline V gene (reference sequence). The CDR3 has 15 residues. CDR3 sequence: CSARGASGIQETQYF. CDR3 sequence (DNA): TGCAGTGCTAGAGGGGCTAGCGGGATCCAAGAGACCCAGTACTTC.

A single count supports this clonotype. The rearrangement links TRBV28 to TRBJ2-4; TRBD1 might be the D (6 bases). Germline V gives CDR1 MDHEN, CDR2 SYDVKM. Trimming pared 6 bases from V and 3 bases from J, leaving 21 bases between. This CDR3 region has 17 residues. The CDR3 DNA is TGTGCCAGCAGAATCAGGGGACGTTCTATCTTCAAAAACATTCAGTACTTC. This encodes CASRIRGRSIFKNIQYF.

J is TRBJ1-2 and V is TRBV29-1, with 7 bases that match TRBD1. The CDR3 is made up of 13 amino acids. Germline lookup yields CDR1 SQVTM and CDR2 ANQGSEA. The V segment lost 8 bases and the J segment 8 bases; nucleotides outside the gene matches: 14. In DNA, the CDR3 is TGCAGCTTCAGGAGAGGGGGCGAAAAAGGCTACACCTTC. Translating it yields CSFRRGGEKGYTF.

This chain links TRBV12-3 or TRBV12-4 with TRBJ2-3; 7 bases align to TRBD2. V gave up 5 bases and J gave up 1 base; unmatched junction bases: 3. This CDR3 spans 14 amino acids. CDR3 DNA sequence: TGTGCCAGCAGTCAAGCGGGGCGCACAGATACGCAGTATTTT. Amino acid sequence: CASSQAGRTDTQYF.

This chain links TRBV7-9 with TRBJ1-1; D is ambiguous. V was shortened by 2 bases and J by 0 bases, with 10 bases between the two germline ends. The CDR3 is made up of 15 amino acids. Germline CDR1 and CDR2: SEHNR and FQNEAQ (reference sequence). This chain's CDR3 is CASSLFDQMNTEAFF. DNA of the CDR3: TGTGCCAGCAGCTTATTCGACCAAATGAACACTGAAGCTTTCTTT. The whole variable domain, filled in from reference TRBV7-9 and TRBJ1-1, reads DTGVSQNPRHKITKRGQNVTFRCDPISEHNRLYWYRQTLGQGPEFLTYFQNEAQLEKSRLLSDRFSAERPKGSFSTLEIQRTEQGDSAMYLCASSLFDQMNTEAFFGQGTRLTVV.

The chain is built from TRBV4-3 and TRBJ2-5; D is uncertain. The ends were cut back, 2 bases at V and 7 bases at J, with 8 bases in the middle. Germline-derived CDR1 and CDR2 are LGHNA and YSLEER. The CDR3 spans 12 residues. Here the CDR3 reads CASSQLGSTQYF. DNA for the CDR3: TGCGCCAGCAGCCAACTCGGGTCGACCCAGTACTTC.

This chain uses TRBV3-1 with TRBJ2-5, with 9 bases that match TRBD1. V trimming: 0 bases; J trimming: 1 base; junction bases outside the gene matches: 6. From germline, CDR1 is LGHDT and CDR2 YNNKEL (reference sequence). The CDR3 contains 17 residues. The CDR3 is CASSQDWTGVLQETQYF. The CDR3 bases are TGTGCCAGCAGCCAAGATTGGACAGGGGTTCTCCAAGAGACCCAGTACTTC.

A note on this clonotype: The germline gene is not matched at one end of the junction; a read error may be the cause. The chain joins TRBV7-6 to TRBJ2-7; D perhaps matches TRBD2 (6 bases). CDR3 length: 14 residues. The germline gives CDR1 SGHVS, CDR2 FNYEAQ. The CDR3 region is CASSLGDSSYGQYF. The CDR3 DNA is TGTGCCAGCAGCTTAGGGGACTCCTCCTACGGGCAGTACTTC.

This clonotype has a handful of counts. This chain links TRBV29-1 with TRBJ2-1; the D gene could be TRBD1 or TRBD2 (5 bases each). CDR1 and CDR2 (germline): SQVTM, ANQGSEA. V was shortened by 6 bases and J by 0 bases, with 15 bases between the two germline ends. The CDR3 covers 15 residues. The CDR3 loop is CSVQRDPSSYNEQFF. The CDR3 nucleotides read TGCAGCGTCCAAAGGGACCCGAGCTCCTACAATGAGCAGTTCTTC.

The chain couples TRBV29-1 to TRBJ2-5; TRBD1 might be the D (6 bases). CDR3 length: 14 residues. Deletions cut 5 bases from V and 5 bases from J, with 18 bases between. Germline CDR1 SQVTM, CDR2 ANQGSEA. CDR3 bases: TGCAGCGTTCAGGGGTTGGTAGATCTGGAGACCCAGTACTTC. Its protein product is CSVQGLVDLETQYF.

This clonotype was found a few times. The V gene is TRBV7-2, the J gene TRBJ2-5; possible D gene TRBD2, 6 bases. The CDR3 is 14 amino acids. Trimming left V 4 bases short and J 4 bases short, with 13 bases between. The V gene's germline CDR1 is SGHTA and CDR2 FQGNSA. The CDR3 spells CASSSRRDGETQYF. The CDR3 region has the DNA TGTGCCAGCAGCTCCAGGAGGGATGGAGAGACCCAGTACTTC.

This clonotype was counted between two and nine times. The chain carries TRBV2 and TRBJ1-1; TRBD1 is a possible D gene (5 bases). CDR3 length equals 14 residues. CDR1 and CDR2 (germline): SNHLY, FYNNEI. V lost 6 bases to trimming and J lost 3 bases, with 14 bases between them. The CDR3 bases are TGTGCCAGCAGCCGGGACCAATCAGACACTGAAGCTTTCTTT. Protein sequence: CASSRDQSDTEAFF.

In its sample, this clonotype was seen a few times. The chain carries TRBV6-5 and TRBJ1-1; D remains ambiguous. CDR1 and CDR2 (germline): MNHEY, SVGAGI. V was clipped by 4 bases and J by 0 bases, with 12 bases between them. This CDR3 is built from 15 residues. The CDR3 here is CASSSRGQLNTEAFF. The CDR3 region has the DNA TGTGCCAGCAGTTCCCGAGGGCAACTGAACACTGAAGCTTTCTTT.

The chain has TRBV10-3 and TRBJ1-1; 8 nucleotides line up with TRBD1. Germline loops: CDR1 ENHRY, CDR2 SYGVKD. The CDR3 length is 15 residues. V was clipped by 6 bases and J by 0 bases; unmatched bases: 6. CDR3 coding DNA: TGTGCCATCAGGATGACAGGGGCATTGAACACTGAAGCTTTCTTT. Translation gives CAIRMTGALNTEAFF.

This clonotype has just a few counts. The chain carries TRBV18 and TRBJ2-5; 8 nucleotides match TRBD1. The DNA matches TRBJ2-1 better at its end, which makes the J call doubtful. Germline CDR1 reads KGHSH; CDR2 reads LQKENI. The CDR3 contains 14 residues. CDR3 in amino acids: CASSPVQGANEQFF. CDR3 bases: TGTGCCAGCTCACCAGTCCAGGGGGCGAATGAGCAGTTCTTC.

Only a few counts were recorded for this clonotype. The genes are TRBV27 and TRBJ2-3; weak D call: TRBD1 (5 bases). V was clipped by 2 bases and J by 6 bases, with 15 bases between them. This CDR3 has 15 residues. Germline V gene lookup returns CDR1 MNHEY and CDR2 SMNVEV (reference sequence). The CDR3 sequence is CASSLQGAPPDTQYF. The CDR3 DNA reads as TGTGCCAGCAGTTTACAGGGTGCGCCCCCTGATACGCAGTATTTT.

The V gene is TRBV7-9, the J gene TRBJ1-4; tentative D call: TRBD1 (5 bases). CDR1 is SEHNR and CDR2 is FQNEAQ in the germline V gene (reference sequence). The V end lost 6 bases, the J end lost 7 bases, and 21 bases lay between the germline ends. This CDR3 is built from 16 residues. The CDR3 sequence is CASSLSPGAGSEKLFF. CDR3 coding DNA: TGTGCCAGCAGTCTATCCCCCGGGGCAGGGAGTGAAAAACTGTTTTTT. Variable domain in full (rest from reference TRBV7-9 and TRBJ1-4): DTGVSQNPRHKITKRGQNVTFRCDPISEHNRLYWYRQTLGQGPEFLTYFQNEAQLEKSRLLSDRFSAERPKGSFSTLEIQRTEQGDSAMYLCASSLSPGAGSEKLFFGSGTQLSVL.